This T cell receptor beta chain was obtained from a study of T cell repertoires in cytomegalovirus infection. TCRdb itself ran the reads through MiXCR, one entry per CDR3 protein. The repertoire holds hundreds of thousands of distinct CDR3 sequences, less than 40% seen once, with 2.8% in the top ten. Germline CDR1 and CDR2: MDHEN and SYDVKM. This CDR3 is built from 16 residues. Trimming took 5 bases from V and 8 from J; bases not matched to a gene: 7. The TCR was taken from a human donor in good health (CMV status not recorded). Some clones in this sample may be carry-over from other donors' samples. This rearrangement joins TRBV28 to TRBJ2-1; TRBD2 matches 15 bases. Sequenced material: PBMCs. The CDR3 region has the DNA TGTGCCAGCAGTCCCTCAGGACTAGCGGGAGGGTATGAGCAGTTCTTC. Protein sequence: CASSPSGLAGGYEQFF.